This T cell receptor (beta chain) was profiled in a study of spatial heterogeneity in lung cancer. Germline CDR1 reads KGHSH; CDR2 reads LQKENI. This CDR3 is built from 13 residues. Losses at the gene ends were 2 bases for V and 6 bases for J; bases not matched to a gene: 0. Carried by each TCR cDNA molecule was a unique molecular identifier. TCRdb independently ran MiXCR on the 5' RACE reads; one entry per CDR3 protein. The table lists 20,000 to 25,000 distinct CDR3 sequences, approximately 4.8% of them singletons. This clonotype was seen repeatedly, ten times or more. Its matching antigen is unknown. As to time point: sample taken at primary tumor resection. General study results and limits: The number of expanded tumor alpha and beta chains correlated with mutation number. Coverage of tumor T cells, by estimate, reached 6.5% to 8% for alpha chains and about 12% for beta chains.

The rearrangement links TRBV18 to TRBJ2-7, with 11 bases matching TRBD1. The clonotype comes from a male donor with early-stage non-small cell lung cancer. The sample in question was lung tumor tissue, obtained at surgery. CDR3 bases: TGTGCCAGCTCACCAGGGACAGGGGGCGAGCAGTACTTC. It encodes CASSPGTGGEQYF.